This TCR beta chain was profiled in a study of blood T cells in healthy people across ages (dated by TCRdb to the mid-2010s). Study-level background: In model experiments, template switching captured roughly one uniquely barcoded TCR beta cDNA molecule for every two T cells. To avoid experimental bias, donors of different ages were distributed randomly across sequencing lanes. Using the same blood draw, the study looked at two additional independent replicas of 1 million unique cDNA reads for two donors, one aged 18 to 30 and the other aged 80 or older. Donors were grouped into four age groups: young (average 16 years), middle-aged (39), aged (around 60) and long-lived (around 80). To track age-related changes in TCR beta repertoire diversity, the study relied on deep sequencing normalized with unique cDNA molecular identifiers.

Only a few counts were recorded for this clonotype. Which antigen it targets is not known. There are no base qualities to consult, and no much larger clone falls within one base. The approximately 41 donors, aged roughly 6 to 100 years, were systemically healthy Caucasian individuals from Russia. Each donor gave ten milliliters of peripheral blood, collected into EDTA-treated Vacutainer tubes. Ficoll-Paque density-gradient centrifugation was used to isolate PBMCs, with at least 7 million obtained per sample. Total RNA was extracted from PBMCs with Trizol reagent, with at least 5 micrograms obtained per sample. Naive CD45RAhigh/CD27high T cell percentages were measured by flow cytometry on a PBMC aliquot from every donor. Inclusive of the bounding cysteine and phenylalanine, the CDR3 is 12 residues long. Only the CDR3 region is kept as DNA, spanning 36 bases read in frame from base 1. From a lookup of the germline V gene (reference sequence), CDR1 and CDR2 are DFQATT and SNEGSKA.

General findings and caveats noted by the study authors: Observed TCR beta diversity correlated strongly with the percentage of naive T cells measured by flow cytometry. As age increased, observed TCR beta diversity per million T cells dropped in a roughly linear way, and a significant reduction was already evident by age around 41. The long-lived group showed more naive CD4+ T cells, fewer expanded clones and increased TCR diversity than the aged group, suggesting age selection. Because donor CMV infection status was unknown, age-related changes in expanded clonotypes were potentially confounded. Since profiling was done on bulk unsorted PBMCs, naive and antigen-experienced compartments could not be conclusively compared. Estimates of total diversity based on one million sequenced T cells were considered lower bounds and underestimates.

The method behind the library was 5' RACE. TCRdb names Illumina HiSeq 2500 as the instrument used. A second 7 to 11 cycle PCR used a sample-barcoded 5' primer and a J-beta primer mix. A template-switch 5' adaptor carrying 12 random nucleotides introduced a unique molecular identifier onto each TCR beta cDNA molecule. Each sample yielded at least 2.5 million CDR3-containing paired-end reads. First-strand cDNA was synthesized from all RNA with the Mint cDNA synthesis kit, primed by a TRBC-specific oligonucleotide. After uracil-DNA glycosylase treatment, a first 18-cycle PCR used universal primers M1SS and BC2_uni_R on all cDNA. Turning to the authors' computational methods: Each sample was normalized by randomly selecting 1 million high-quality reads, each carrying a distinct molecular identifier. Instead of being binned into consensus sequences, reads that shared molecular identifiers were thrown out. MiTCR, with a Q25 quality threshold and the strictest error-elimination algorithm, was used for CDR3 identification, clonotype clustering and error correction. A nonparametric unseen species model using Euler transformation provided a lower-bound estimate of total TCR beta diversity. The public reads were reprocessed in TCRdb via fastp at Q25 and MiXCR, keeping in-frame beta chains. Here each entry gathers all rows of one CDR3 protein and keeps the most common genes and DNA. The V and J calls, along with clone size, are taken from TCRdb and not from the paper's own processing. The sample yields roughly 2 million distinct CDR3 sequences; about 50% were counted once. More than 2% of the sample rests with the top ten.

Source material: blood. The clonotype comes from a woman aged 40 to 50 in good health. The rearranged chain carries TRBV20-1 and TRBJ2-1; the D gene is not confidently resolved. At the DNA level, the sequence is TGCGGAGTTAGGGCCACTTACAATGAGCAGTTCTTC. Its product reads: CGVRATYNEQFF.